These 20 T cell receptor beta chains originate from one sample sequenced in a study of beta chain features in type 1 diabetes. The entirety of the isolated RNA underwent reverse transcription, so expressed TCRB transcripts were sequenced. Assay used: immunoSEQ multiplex PCR; TCRdb lists only in-frame clones, some missing. The table shows 620,000 or so clones, with around 15% occurring only once. The sample taken for sequencing was naive CD4+ T cells from blood. The origin of the receptors is a man younger than 30 in good health.

There are a few counts of this clone. V usage is TRBV7-2 and J usage is TRBJ1-2; 9 bases are a match to TRBD1. The germline V gene encodes CDR1 SGHTA and CDR2 FQGNSA. This CDR3 has 16 residues. V lost 5 bases to trimming and J lost 0 bases; unmatched junction nucleotides: 7. CDR3 sequence (DNA): TGTGCCAGCAGCCCCCGGAGACAGGGGGCTAACTATGGCTACACCTTC. Translated: CASSPRRQGANYGYTF.

This clone was found a few times. The V gene is TRBV5-8, the J gene TRBJ2-4; D gene uncertain. This CDR3 region has 14 residues. The germline gives CDR1 SGHTS, CDR2 YDEGEE. V dropped 0 bases and J dropped 3 bases, with 7 bases sitting between them. The CDR3 here is CASSLGQNKNIQYF. The CDR3 region has the DNA TGTGCCAGCAGCTTGGGGCAGAACAAAAACATTCAGTACTTC.

The chain uses TRBV7-9 and TRBJ1-2, with D possibly TRBD1 on 5 matching bases. CDR1 SEHNR and CDR2 FQNEAQ come from the germline V gene (reference sequence). Trimming stripped 4 bases from V and 6 bases from J, with 21 bases between. CDR3 size: 16 residues. Here the CDR3 reads CASSSALQGDRDGYTF. The CDR3 region has the DNA TGTGCCAGCAGCTCCGCCCTCCAGGGCGATAGGGATGGCTACACCTTC.

This clone was seen only a few times. V is TRBV23-1 and J is TRBJ2-7; 10 nucleotides align to TRBD1. TRBV23-1 is an ORF, and what it does is uncertain. This CDR3 is 17 amino acids long. V lost 0 bases, J lost 6 bases, and 11 bases stayed unmatched. The CDR3, as DNA: TGCGCCAGCAGTCAATCGCCGGGGACAGGGGAAGGAGGCGAGCAGTACTTC. This codes for CASSQSPGTGEGGEQYF.

This clone was counted a few times. V and J are TRBV4-3 and TRBJ2-7; TRBD2 might be the D (6 bases). The CDR3 runs to 15 residues. V lost 4 bases, J lost 1 base, and 14 bases lay in between. The V gene's germline CDR1 is LGHNA and CDR2 YSLEER. CDR3 amino acids: CASSLTGVGSYEQYF. The CDR3 coding sequence is TGCGCCAGCAGCCTCACGGGAGTGGGTTCCTACGAGCAGTACTTC.

This clone was detected only a few times. The chain combines TRBV6-5 with TRBJ2-3; D is perhaps TRBD1 or TRBD2 (5 bases each). The CDR3 contains 15 residues. CDR1 is MNHEY and CDR2 is SVGAGI in the germline V gene. Trimming pared 5 bases from V and 0 bases from J, leaving 12 bases between. The CDR3 DNA sequence: TGTGCCAGCAGTCGGGGACCCTCTAGCACAGATACGCAGTATTTT. Its protein product is CASSRGPSSTDTQYF.

The CDR3 bases are TGTGCCAGCAGCGTCGTAGGACTAGCGGGGATACGCAATGAGCAGTTCTTC. This sequence encodes CASSVVGLAGIRNEQFF. The chain couples TRBV7-3 to TRBJ2-1, with TRBD2 identical over 12 bases. The CDR3 has 17 amino acids. Germline loops: CDR1 SGHTA, CDR2 FQGTGA. The junction had 11 bases not matched to a gene; V was cut back by 5 bases and J by 6 bases. The full variable domain, with the rest looked up from reference TRBV7-3 and TRBJ2-1, is GAGVSQTPSNKVTEKGKYVELRCDPISGHTALYWYRQSLGQGPEFLIYFQGTGAADDSGLPNDRFFAVRPEGSVSTLKIQRTERGDSAVYLCASSVVGLAGIRNEQFFGPGTRLTVL.

This clone was seen only a few times. The chain carries TRBV7-9 and TRBJ2-5, with D possibly called TRBD1 or TRBD2 (5 bases each). The germline V and J ends were trimmed by 7 bases and 1 base, with 19 bases remaining between them. CDR1 is SEHNR, CDR2 FQNEAQ, per germline (reference sequence). The CDR3 extends over 16 amino acids. The CDR3 is CASTPIGAGFQETQYF. CDR3 nucleotide sequence: TGTGCCAGCACTCCTATAGGGGCGGGCTTCCAAGAGACCCAGTACTTC.

This clone was counted a few times. V gene TRBV5-1 combines with J gene TRBJ2-1; 8 positions match TRBD2. V lost 1 base, J lost 16 bases, and 4 bases stayed unmatched. Per the germline V gene, CDR1 is SGHRS and CDR2 is YFSETQ. This CDR3 has 11 amino acids. This chain's CDR3 is CASSLTGTSFF. CDR3 coding DNA: TGCGCCAGCAGCTTGACCGGGACTAGTTTCTTC.

This chain joins TRBV7-9 and TRBJ1-4, with TRBD1 identical over 8 bases. In germline, CDR1 is SEHNR, CDR2 FQNEAQ (reference sequence). The CDR3 length is 16 residues. The J segment lost 5 bases and the V segment lost 1 base, leaving 6 bases of the junction unmatched. In nucleotides, the CDR3 is TGTGCCAGCAGCTTAGGTCAGGGGGCGAGGAATGAAAAACTGTTTTTT. Translation: CASSLGQGARNEKLFF.

This clone was detected only a few times. The CDR3 sequence is CASSPDSANTGELFF. DNA of the CDR3: TGTGCCAGCAGCCCGGACTCCGCGAACACCGGGGAGCTGTTTTTT. This rearrangement joins TRBV11-2 to TRBJ2-2; D may be TRBD2 (5 bases). Germline lookup yields CDR1 SGHAT and CDR2 FQNNGV. V was clipped by 5 bases and J by 0 bases, with 10 bases between them. The CDR3 runs 15 residues.

This clone was observed a few times. The sample contains more than one DNA sequence encoding this CDR3. This sequence joins TRBV28 and TRBJ1-1; no definite D call. CDR1 MDHEN and CDR2 SYDVKM come from the germline V gene. V lost 8 bases and J 5 bases, leaving 3 bases between the germline ends. The length of the CDR3 is 9 residues. CDR3 sequence reads: CASGTEAFF. The DNA for the CDR3 is TGTGCCAGCGGAACTGAAGCTTTCTTT.

This clone has a handful of counts. CDR3 sequence reads: CASRPGVGLNQPQHF. DNA of the CDR3: TGTGCCAGCAGGCCCGGGGTCGGGCTAAATCAGCCCCAGCATTTT. The genes are TRBV28 and TRBJ1-5, with D uncertain. The CDR3 extends over 15 amino acids. Trimming stripped 6 bases from V and 4 bases from J, with 16 bases between. The germline CDR1 and CDR2 sequences are MDHEN and SYDVKM.

Concerning this clone itself: Other DNA sequences in the same sample also yield this CDR3. This rearrangement joins TRBV18 to TRBJ1-2; 8 bases map to TRBD1. CDR3 length equals 14 residues. J gave up 3 bases and V 2 bases, and 2 bases lay outside the gene matches. Germline V gene data show CDR1 as KGHSH and CDR2 as LQKENI. CDR3 sequence reads: CASSPATGDYGYTF. The CDR3 DNA sequence: TGTGCCAGCTCACCAGCGACAGGGGACTATGGCTACACCTTC.

This clone showed up just a few times. This chain uses TRBV4-3 with TRBJ2-7; D is possibly TRBD2 (6 bases). The CDR3 loop spans 15 amino acids. From germline, CDR1 is LGHNA and CDR2 YSLEER. V lost 0 bases and J 0 bases, leaving 9 bases between the germline ends. CDR3 DNA sequence: TGCGCCAGCAGCCAAGATGAGGGACTCTCCTACGAGCAGTACTTC. Translation: CASSQDEGLSYEQYF.

This clone was seen a handful of times. The genes are TRBV14 and TRBJ1-2, with a weak D call TRBD1 (6 bases). The CDR3 loop spans 14 amino acids. With 0 bases removed from V and 2 bases from J, the gap between germline ends came to 7 bases. Germline V gives CDR1 SGHDN, CDR2 FVKESK. In DNA, the CDR3 is TGTGCCAGCAGCCAAGAAACAGGGAACTATGGCTACACCTTC. Its translation is CASSQETGNYGYTF. The whole variable domain, filled in from reference TRBV14 and TRBJ1-2, reads EAGVTQFPSHSVIEKGQTVTLRCDPISGHDNLYWYRRVMGKEIKFLLHFVKESKQDESGMPNNRFLAERTGGTYSTLKVQPAELEDSGVYFCASSQETGNYGYTFGSGTRLTVV.

This clone was found a few times. The chain has TRBV7-2 and TRBJ2-5; no definite D call. The V end was cut by 5 bases, the J end by 5 bases, with 9 bases between. CDR3 length: 12 amino acids. Germline CDR1 SGHTA, CDR2 FQGNSA. The CDR3 DNA sequence: TGTGCCAGCAGCCCCGTAAGGGAGACCCAGTACTTC. It yields the protein CASSPVRETQYF.

The chain links TRBV7-2 to TRBJ2-7, with 9 bases aligning to TRBD1. V trimming: 6 bases; J trimming: 6 bases; junction bases outside the gene matches: 12. CDR3 length: 15 amino acids. CDR1 and CDR2 (germline): SGHTA, FQGNSA. The CDR3 coding sequence is TGTGCCAGCAGATCGGACAGGGGCGCACCGACCGAGCAGTACTTC. This gives the protein CASRSDRGAPTEQYF.

The V and J genes are TRBV7-9 and TRBJ1-2, with 7 bases that match TRBD1. Germline assignment: CDR1 SEHNR and CDR2 FQNEAQ (reference sequence). V lost 1 base and J lost 5; bases outside the gene matches: 13. The CDR3 consists of 17 residues. CDR3 nucleotide sequence: TGTGCCAGCAGCTTAGATGGGACAGTTTCGGGACCTTATGGCTACACCTTC. Translating gives CASSLDGTVSGPYGYTF.

This clone was recorded only once. V and J are TRBV9 and TRBJ1-5; weak D call: TRBD1 (6 bases). There are 14 residues in the CDR3. The germline V gene encodes CDR1 SGDLS and CDR2 YYNGEE. V was trimmed by 4 bases and J by 7 bases, leaving 15 bases between them. The DNA of the CDR3 is TGTGCCAGCAGCCCCGGGCAGGGGAACCAGCCCCAGCATTTT. Its protein product is CASSPGQGNQPQHF. Complete variable domain (other parts from reference TRBV9 and TRBJ1-5): DSGVTQTPKHLITATGQRVTLRCSPRSGDLSVYWYQQSLDQGLQFLIQYYNGEERAKGNILERFSAQQFPDLHSELNLSSLELGDSALYFCASSPGQGNQPQHFGDGTRLSIL.